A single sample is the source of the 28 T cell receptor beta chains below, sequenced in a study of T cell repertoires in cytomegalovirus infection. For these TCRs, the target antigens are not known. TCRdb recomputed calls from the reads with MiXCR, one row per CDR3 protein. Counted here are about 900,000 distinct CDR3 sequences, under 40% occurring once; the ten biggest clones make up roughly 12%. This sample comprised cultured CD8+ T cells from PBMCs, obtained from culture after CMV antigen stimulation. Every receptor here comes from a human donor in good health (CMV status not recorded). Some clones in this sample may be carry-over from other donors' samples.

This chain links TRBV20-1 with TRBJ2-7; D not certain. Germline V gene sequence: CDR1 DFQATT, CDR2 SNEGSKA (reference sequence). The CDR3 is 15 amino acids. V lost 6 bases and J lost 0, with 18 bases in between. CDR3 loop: CSARPEGYSSYEQYF. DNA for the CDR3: TGCAGTGCAAGGCCGGAAGGATACAGCTCCTACGAGCAGTACTTC.

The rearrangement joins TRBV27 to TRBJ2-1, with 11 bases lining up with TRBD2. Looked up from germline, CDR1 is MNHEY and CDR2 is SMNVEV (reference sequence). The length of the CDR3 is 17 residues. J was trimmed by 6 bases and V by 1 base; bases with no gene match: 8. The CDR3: CASSLLISGGASNEQFF. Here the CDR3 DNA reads TGTGCCAGCAGTTTATTGATTAGCGGGGGGGCCAGCAATGAGCAGTTCTTC.

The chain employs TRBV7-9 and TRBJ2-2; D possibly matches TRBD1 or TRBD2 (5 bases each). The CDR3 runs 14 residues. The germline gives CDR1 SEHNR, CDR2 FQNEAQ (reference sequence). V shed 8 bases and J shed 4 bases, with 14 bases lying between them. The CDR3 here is CASVRDGLTGELFF. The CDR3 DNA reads TGTGCCAGCGTCCGGGACGGGCTCACCGGGGAGCTGTTTTTT.

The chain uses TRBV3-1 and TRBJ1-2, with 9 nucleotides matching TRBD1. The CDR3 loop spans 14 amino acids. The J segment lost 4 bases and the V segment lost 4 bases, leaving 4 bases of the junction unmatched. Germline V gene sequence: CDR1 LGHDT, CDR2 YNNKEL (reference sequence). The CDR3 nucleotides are TGTGCCAGCAGCCCCTGGACAGGGGCCTATGGCTACACCTTC. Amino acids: CASSPWTGAYGYTF.

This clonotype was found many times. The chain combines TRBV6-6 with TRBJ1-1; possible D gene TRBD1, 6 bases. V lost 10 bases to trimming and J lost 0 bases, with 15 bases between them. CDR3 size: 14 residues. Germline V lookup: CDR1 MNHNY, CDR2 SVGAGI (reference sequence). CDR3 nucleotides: TGTGCCACCCTACCGGGACAAATGAACACTGAAGCTTTCTTT. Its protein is CATLPGQMNTEAFF.

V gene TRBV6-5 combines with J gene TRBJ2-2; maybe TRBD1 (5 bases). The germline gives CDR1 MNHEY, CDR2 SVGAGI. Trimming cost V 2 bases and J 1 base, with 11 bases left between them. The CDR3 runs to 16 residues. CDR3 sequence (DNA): TGTGCCAGCAGTTACCCCTGGCAGGGGAACACCGGGGAGCTGTTTTTT. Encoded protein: CASSYPWQGNTGELFF.

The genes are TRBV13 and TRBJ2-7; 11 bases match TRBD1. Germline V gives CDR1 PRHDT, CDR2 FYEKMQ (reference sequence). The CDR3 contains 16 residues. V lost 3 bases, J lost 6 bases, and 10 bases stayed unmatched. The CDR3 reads CASSFPGGQGAGEQYF. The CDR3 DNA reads TGTGCCAGCAGCTTCCCCGGAGGACAGGGGGCTGGCGAGCAGTACTTC.

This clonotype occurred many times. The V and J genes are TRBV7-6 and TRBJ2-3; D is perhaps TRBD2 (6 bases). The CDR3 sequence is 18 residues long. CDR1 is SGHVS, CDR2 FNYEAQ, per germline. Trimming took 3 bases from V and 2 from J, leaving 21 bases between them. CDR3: CASSFSISGLRHTDTQYF. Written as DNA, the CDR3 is TGTGCCAGCAGCTTTTCCATTTCGGGACTTCGACACACAGATACGCAGTATTTT.

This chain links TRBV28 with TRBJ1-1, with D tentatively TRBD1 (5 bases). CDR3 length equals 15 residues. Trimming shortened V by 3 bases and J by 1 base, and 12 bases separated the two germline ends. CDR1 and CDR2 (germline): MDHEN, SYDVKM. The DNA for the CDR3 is TGTGCCAGCAGTTTCAGGGTCCGACCGAACACTGAAGCTTTCTTT. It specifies CASSFRVRPNTEAFF.

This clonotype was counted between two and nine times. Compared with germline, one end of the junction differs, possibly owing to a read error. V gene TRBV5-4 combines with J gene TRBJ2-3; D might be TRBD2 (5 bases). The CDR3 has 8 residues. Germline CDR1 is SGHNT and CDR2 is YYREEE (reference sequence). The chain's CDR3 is CASPPGSF. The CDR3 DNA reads TGTGCCAGCCCTCCGGGGTCGTTT.

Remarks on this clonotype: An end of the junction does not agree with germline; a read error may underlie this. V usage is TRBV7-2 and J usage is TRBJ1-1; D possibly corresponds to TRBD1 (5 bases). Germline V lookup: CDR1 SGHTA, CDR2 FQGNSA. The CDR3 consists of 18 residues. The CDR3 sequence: CVSSLTDVPGPRNTEAFF. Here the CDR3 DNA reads TGTGTCAGCAGCTTAACCGACGTACCGGGACCGAGGAACACTGAAGCTTTCTTT.

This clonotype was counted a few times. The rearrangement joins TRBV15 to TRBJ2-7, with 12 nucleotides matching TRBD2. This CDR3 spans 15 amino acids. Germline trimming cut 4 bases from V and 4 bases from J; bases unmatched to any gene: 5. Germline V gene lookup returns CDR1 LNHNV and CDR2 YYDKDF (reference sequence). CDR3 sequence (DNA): TGTGCCACCAGCACCTGGACTAGCGGGGCGTACGAGCAGTACGTC. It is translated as CATSTWTSGAYEQYV.

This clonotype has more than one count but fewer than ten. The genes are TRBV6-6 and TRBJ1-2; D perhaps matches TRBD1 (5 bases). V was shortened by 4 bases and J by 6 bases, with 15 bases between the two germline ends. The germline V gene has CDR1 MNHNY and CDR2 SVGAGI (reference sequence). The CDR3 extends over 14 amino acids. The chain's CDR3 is CASSSGTYGDGYTF. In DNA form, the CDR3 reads TGTGCCAGCAGTTCCGGGACGTACGGGGATGGCTACACCTTC.

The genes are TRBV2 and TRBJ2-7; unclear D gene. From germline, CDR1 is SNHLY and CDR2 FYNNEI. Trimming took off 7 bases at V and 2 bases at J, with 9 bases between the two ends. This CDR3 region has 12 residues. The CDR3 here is CASNQTPYEQYF. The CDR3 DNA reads TGTGCCAGCAACCAGACCCCCTACGAGCAGTACTTC.

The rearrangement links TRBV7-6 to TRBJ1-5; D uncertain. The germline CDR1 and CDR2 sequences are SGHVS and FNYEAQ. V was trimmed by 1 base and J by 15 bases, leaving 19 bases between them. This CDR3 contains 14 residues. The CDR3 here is CASSLDSGSSARHF. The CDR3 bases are TGTGCCAGCAGCTTAGATTCCGGATCATCAGCCCGGCATTTT.

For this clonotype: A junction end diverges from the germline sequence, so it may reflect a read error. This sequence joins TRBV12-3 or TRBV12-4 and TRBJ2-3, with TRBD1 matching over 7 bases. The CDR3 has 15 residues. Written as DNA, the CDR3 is TGTGTCAGCAGTTTAGAGGGGGCTGAGACAGATACGCAGTATTTT. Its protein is CVSSLEGAETDTQYF.

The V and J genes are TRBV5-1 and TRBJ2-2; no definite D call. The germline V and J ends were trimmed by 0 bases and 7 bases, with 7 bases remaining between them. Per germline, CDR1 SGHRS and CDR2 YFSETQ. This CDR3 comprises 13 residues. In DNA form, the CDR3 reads TGCGCCAGCAGCTTGGCACTGGTCGGGGAGCTGTTTTTT. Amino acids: CASSLALVGELFF.

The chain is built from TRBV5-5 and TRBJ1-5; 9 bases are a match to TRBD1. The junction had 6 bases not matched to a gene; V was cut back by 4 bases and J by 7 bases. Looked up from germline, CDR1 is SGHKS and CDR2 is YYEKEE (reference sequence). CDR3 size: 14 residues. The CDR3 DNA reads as TGTGCCAGCAGCGATACAGGGGGCCTACAGCCCCAGCATTTT. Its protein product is CASSDTGGLQPQHF.

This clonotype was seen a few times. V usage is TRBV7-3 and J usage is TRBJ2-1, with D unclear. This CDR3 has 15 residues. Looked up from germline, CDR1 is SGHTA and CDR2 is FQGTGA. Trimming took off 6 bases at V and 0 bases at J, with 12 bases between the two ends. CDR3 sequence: CASRPSLSSYNEQFF. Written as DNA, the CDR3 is TGTGCCAGCAGGCCCAGTCTGAGCTCCTACAATGAGCAGTTCTTC.

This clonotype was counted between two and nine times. CDR3 region: CSVLHPRNTEAFF. Here the CDR3 DNA reads TGCAGCGTTCTTCACCCTCGAAACACTGAAGCTTTCTTT. V gene TRBV29-1 combines with J gene TRBJ1-1; D call uncertain. V lost 5 bases and J lost 2, with 12 bases in between. The CDR3 extends over 13 amino acids. Germline V gene data show CDR1 as SQVTM and CDR2 as ANQGSEA.

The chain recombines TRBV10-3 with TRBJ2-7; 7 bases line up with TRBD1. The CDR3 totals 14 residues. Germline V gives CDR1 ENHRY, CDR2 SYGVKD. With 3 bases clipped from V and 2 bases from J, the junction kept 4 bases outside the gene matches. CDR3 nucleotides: TGTGCCATCAGTGACGAGACAGGGACCTACGAGCAGTACTTC. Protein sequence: CAISDETGTYEQYF.

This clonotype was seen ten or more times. The CDR3 bases are TGTGCCACCGCACAGGGTTATGAGACCCAGTACTTC. It codes for CATAQGYETQYF. This chain links TRBV27 with TRBJ2-5, with D possibly being TRBD1 (6 bases). Trimming took 10 bases from V and 5 from J, leaving 14 bases between them. The CDR3 is made up of 12 amino acids. CDR1 MNHEY and CDR2 SMNVEV come from the germline V gene (reference sequence).

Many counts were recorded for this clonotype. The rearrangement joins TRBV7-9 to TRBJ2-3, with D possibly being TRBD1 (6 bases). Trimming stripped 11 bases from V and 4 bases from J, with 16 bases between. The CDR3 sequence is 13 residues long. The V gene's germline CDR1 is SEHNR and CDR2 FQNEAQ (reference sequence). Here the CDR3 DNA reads TGTGCCGAGGACAGTTGGGGAGCAGATACGCAGTATTTT. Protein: CAEDSWGADTQYF.

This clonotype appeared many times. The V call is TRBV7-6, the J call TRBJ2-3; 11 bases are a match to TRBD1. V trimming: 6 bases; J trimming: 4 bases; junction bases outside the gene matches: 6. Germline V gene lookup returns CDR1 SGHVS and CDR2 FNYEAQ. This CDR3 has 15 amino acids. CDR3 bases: TGTGCCAGCAGACGGACAGGGGGCGAGTCAGATACGCAGTATTTT. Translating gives CASRRTGGESDTQYF.

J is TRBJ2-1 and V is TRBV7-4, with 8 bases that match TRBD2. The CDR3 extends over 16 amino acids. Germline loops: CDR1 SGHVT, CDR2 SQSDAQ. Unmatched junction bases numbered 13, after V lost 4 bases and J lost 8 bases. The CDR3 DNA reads TGTGCCAGCAGCTCGCGGGAGGTCCAGGTACGCGATGAGCAGTTCTTC. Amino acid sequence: CASSSREVQVRDEQFF.

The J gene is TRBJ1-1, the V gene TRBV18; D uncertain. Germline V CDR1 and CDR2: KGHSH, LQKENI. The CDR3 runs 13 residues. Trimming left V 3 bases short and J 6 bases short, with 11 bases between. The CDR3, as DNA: TGTGCCAGCTCACCCCCGGACGCGCCTGAAGCTTTCTTT. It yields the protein CASSPPDAPEAFF.

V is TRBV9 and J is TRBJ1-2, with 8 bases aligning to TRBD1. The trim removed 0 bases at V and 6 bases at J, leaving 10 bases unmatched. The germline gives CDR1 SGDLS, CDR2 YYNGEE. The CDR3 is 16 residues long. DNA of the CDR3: TGTGCCAGCAGCGTAGCCTCGGACAGGGAGAAGCATGGCTACACCTTC. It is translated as CASSVASDREKHGYTF.

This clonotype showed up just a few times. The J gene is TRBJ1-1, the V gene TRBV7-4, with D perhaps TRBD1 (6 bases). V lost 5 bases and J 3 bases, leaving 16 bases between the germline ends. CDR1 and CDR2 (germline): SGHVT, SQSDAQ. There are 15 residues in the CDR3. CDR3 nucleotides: TGTGCCAGCAGCCCCGGGGATCAGGGGTACACTGAAGCTTTCTTT. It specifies CASSPGDQGYTEAFF.